One TCR beta chain is described in this entry. This record belongs to a study of blood T cell repertoires in COVID-19. About the study: The samples span acute and convalescent COVID-19 from the United States, Italy and Spain. In each case, the material was cDNA or gDNA derived from T cells, B-cell-depleted T cells, or PBMCs.

Trimming took off 5 bases at V and 2 bases at J, with 13 bases between the two ends. This CDR3 contains 15 residues. Germline loops: CDR1 SEHNR, CDR2 FQNEAQ (reference sequence). Per the original data handling: Estimated nucleated cell counts came from reference gene primer amplification. Clones were read by immunoSEQ multiplex PCR, and TCRdb kept only the in-frame ones, dropping some. V and J calls and clone size are those listed in that table; D and trimming were worked out from the DNA. The sample has 95,000 to 150,000 clones, 78% seen once. The sample was peripheral blood. This receptor was obtained from a man between 65 and 79 years old with acute or convalescent COVID-19. The genes are TRBV7-9 and TRBJ1-3; D is unclear. Here the CDR3 DNA reads TGTGCCAGCAGCCTCGTTCGGGTGGCTGGAAACACCATATATTTT. This gives the protein CASSLVRVAGNTIYF. The full variable domain, completed using reference TRBV7-9 and TRBJ1-3, is DTGVSQNPRHKITKRGQNVTFRCDPISEHNRLYWYRQTLGQGPEFLTYFQNEAQLEKSRLLSDRFSAERPKGSFSTLEIQRTEQGDSAMYLCASSLVRVAGNTIYFGEGSWLTVV.